These 32 T cell receptor beta chains came from one sample sequenced in a study of Ad26.COV2.S vaccination and SARS-CoV-2 variants. Clones were read by immunoSEQ multiplex PCR, and TCRdb kept only the in-frame ones, dropping some. This table holds some 390,000 clones, about 88% found once. Treatment noted: approximately 18 received Ad26.COV2.S at low or high dose, single or two shots; several received placebo; per-sample allocation not given. Day 63 after the first vaccine or placebo injection was the time point for sampling. Specimen: peripheral blood, collected in a trial of Ad26.COV2.S vaccine versus placebo. Receptor source: a person aged 18 to 59 who received the Ad26.COV2.S COVID-19 vaccine or a placebo.

A single count supports this clone. The V gene is TRBV6-6, the J gene TRBJ2-6, with 10 bases identical to TRBD1. The CDR3 has 18 residues. After removal of 5 bases from V and 0 bases from J, the junction contained 7 bases not matched to a gene. Germline values: CDR1 MNHNY, CDR2 SVGAGI (reference sequence). DNA for the CDR3: TGTGCCAGCAGTCCCCGGGACAGGGGACCCTCTGGGGCCAACGTCCTGACTTTC. Residues: CASSPRDRGPSGANVLTF.

The chain recombines TRBV12-5 with TRBJ2-3; D gene unclear. The V gene lost 4 bases and the J gene lost 1 base, with 12 bases spanning the gap. Germline V gene sequence: CDR1 LGHNT, CDR2 FRNRAP. CDR3 length: 15 residues. The CDR3 is CASGSWNDGTDTQYF. CDR3 DNA: TGTGCTAGTGGTTCCTGGAATGACGGCACAGATACGCAGTATTTT.

This clone showed up just once. This same CDR3 is encoded by further DNA sequences in the sample. J is TRBJ2-1 and V is TRBV18; 9 bases agree with TRBD2. There are 15 residues in the CDR3. CDR1 is KGHSH, CDR2 LQKENI, per germline. With V trimmed by 1 base and J by 5 bases, 3 bases remained unmatched. The CDR3 protein is CASSPLAGDDNEQFF. CDR3 in DNA: TGTGCCAGCTCACCACTAGCGGGGGATGACAATGAGCAGTTCTTC.

The J gene is TRBJ1-5, the V gene TRBV24-1; a possible D gene is TRBD1 (6 bases). The CDR3 extends over 15 amino acids. V was shortened by 7 bases and J by 2 bases, with 14 bases between the two germline ends. CDR1 is KGHDR and CDR2 is SFDVKD in the germline V gene. The CDR3 sequence is CATSRTGSGNQPQHF. CDR3 DNA sequence: TGTGCCACCAGCCGCACAGGGTCGGGCAATCAGCCCCAGCATTTT.

The rearrangement links TRBV6-6 to TRBJ1-1, with no clear D. V was shortened by 0 bases and J by 5 bases, with 10 bases between the two germline ends. This CDR3 is 14 amino acids long. Germline V lookup: CDR1 MNHNY, CDR2 SVGAGI (reference sequence). CDR3 bases: TGTGCCAGCAGTTACTCTACAGCCGTAACTGAAGCTTTCTTT. This sequence encodes CASSYSTAVTEAFF.

There are a few counts of this clone. This rearrangement joins TRBV19 to TRBJ1-6; D not resolved. The CDR3 contains 14 residues. CDR1 LNHDA and CDR2 SQIVND come from the germline V gene (reference sequence). V was trimmed by 3 bases and J by 6 bases, leaving 9 bases between them. The CDR3: CASSIRPPNSPLHF. The CDR3 DNA follows: TGTGCCAGTAGTATTCGACCCCCTAATTCACCCCTCCACTTT.

This chain connects TRBV7-2 to TRBJ2-1; D could derive from TRBD1 or TRBD2 (6 bases each). This CDR3 is built from 14 residues. Germline V gene lookup returns CDR1 SGHTA and CDR2 FQGNSA. With 2 bases removed from V and 4 bases from J, the gap between germline ends came to 9 bases. CDR3 DNA sequence: TGTGCCAGCAGCTTAAGGGGGGCGTACAATGAGCAGTTCTTC. The encoded protein is CASSLRGAYNEQFF.

The V call is TRBV29-1, the J call TRBJ1-4; the D gene is possibly TRBD1 (6 bases). This CDR3 has 14 residues. Germline V lookup: CDR1 SQVTM, CDR2 ANQGSEA. V lost 7 bases and J 1 base, leaving 13 bases between the germline ends. Here the CDR3 reads CSATGWGTNEKLFF. The CDR3 DNA reads TGCAGCGCAACAGGGTGGGGAACTAATGAAAAACTGTTTTTT.

The genes are TRBV7-8 and TRBJ1-1; D remains ambiguous. The CDR3 covers 14 residues. Trimming took 7 bases from V and 3 from J, leaving 15 bases between them. Germline CDR1 SGHVS, CDR2 FQNEAQ. CDR3 bases: TGTGCCAGCAACCCAAAGCGGGTTGACACTGAAGCTTTCTTT. Translating it yields CASNPKRVDTEAFF.

The CDR3 loop reads CASSEAGGADTQYF. For the CDR3, the DNA is TGTGCCAGCAGTGAAGCGGGGGGAGCGGATACGCAGTATTTT. The rearrangement uses TRBV6-1 and TRBJ2-3; TRBD2 is a possible D gene (6 bases). The CDR3 spans 14 residues. Germline V lookup: CDR1 MNHNS, CDR2 SASEGT. Deletions cut 0 bases from V and 6 bases from J, with 10 bases between.

The CDR3 region has the DNA TGCGCCAGCAGCTTGGACTCACTCAGGGAAGGTAGTGGCTACACCTTC. Translating it yields CASSLDSLREGSGYTF. The chain couples TRBV5-1 to TRBJ1-2; a possible D gene is TRBD1 (5 bases). CDR3 length: 16 amino acids. V dropped 0 bases and J dropped 7 bases, with 19 bases sitting between them. Germline CDR1 reads SGHRS; CDR2 reads YFSETQ.

The chain employs TRBV27 and TRBJ2-3; unclear D gene. The V gene lost 1 base and the J gene lost 2 bases, with 13 bases spanning the gap. Germline-derived CDR1 and CDR2 are MNHEY and SMNVEV (reference sequence). This CDR3 is built from 16 residues. In DNA form, the CDR3 reads TGTGCCAGCAGTTTATATGCCCCGGAAGTCACAGATACGCAGTATTTT. Amino acids: CASSLYAPEVTDTQYF.

The J gene is TRBJ2-3, the V gene TRBV5-1, with 8 bases aligning to TRBD1. The CDR3 extends over 13 amino acids. CDR1 is SGHRS, CDR2 YFSETQ, per germline. The V gene end was trimmed by 7 bases and the J gene end by 0 bases; junction bases not matched to a gene: 1. The CDR3 DNA is TGCGCCAGCGGGACAGGCAGCACAGATACGCAGTATTTT. Translating it yields CASGTGSTDTQYF.

The J gene is TRBJ1-5, the V gene TRBV5-6; D perhaps matches TRBD1 (5 bases). Trimming stripped 4 bases from V and 6 bases from J, with 17 bases between. Germline assignment: CDR1 SGHDT and CDR2 YYEEEE. The CDR3 runs 15 residues. This CDR3 is CASSGKGQGSQPQHF. In DNA form, the CDR3 reads TGTGCCAGCAGCGGGAAAGGGCAGGGTAGTCAGCCCCAGCATTTT.

The CDR3 spells CASSLVGGATKTQYF. The CDR3 DNA reads TGTGCCAGCAGCTTAGTCGGGGGGGCCACGAAGACCCAGTACTTC. This chain connects TRBV7-2 to TRBJ2-5; 8 nucleotides align to TRBD2. Trimming removed 1 base from V and 6 bases from J; junction bases left unmatched: 7. Germline V gives CDR1 SGHTA, CDR2 FQGNSA. The CDR3 extends over 15 amino acids. The whole variable domain, remainder taken from reference TRBV7-2 and TRBJ2-5, is GAGVSQSPSNKVTEKGKDVELRCDPISGHTALYWYRQSLGQGLEFLIYFQGNSAPDKSGLPSDRFSAERTGGSVSTLTIQRTQQEDSAVYLCASSLVGGATKTQYFGPGTRLLVL.

The chain is built from TRBV9 and TRBJ2-5; possibly TRBD2 for D (5 bases). Germline V gives CDR1 SGDLS, CDR2 YYNGEE. The V gene lost 0 bases and the J gene lost 5 bases, with 14 bases spanning the gap. The CDR3 is 15 residues long. CDR3 sequence reads: CASSVELNPGETQYF. Written as DNA, the CDR3 is TGTGCCAGCAGCGTAGAACTCAATCCGGGGGAGACCCAGTACTTC.

This clone was observed a few times. The chain carries TRBV5-1 and TRBJ2-7; D ambiguous. V was trimmed by 0 bases and J by 7 bases, leaving 11 bases between them. Per the germline V gene, CDR1 is SGHRS and CDR2 is YFSETQ. This CDR3 has 13 amino acids. The CDR3 DNA sequence: TGCGCCAGCAGCTTGGCGGGTCCTGGGGAGCAGTACTTC. The encoded protein is CASSLAGPGEQYF.

This chain joins TRBV5-1 and TRBJ2-2, with a tentative D call TRBD2 (6 bases). Germline V gene data show CDR1 as SGHRS and CDR2 as YFSETQ. Between the trimmed V and J ends, which lost 1 base and 6 bases, there was a span of 13 bases. This CDR3 is built from 15 residues. CDR3 coding DNA: TGCGCCAGCAGCTTGAGCGGGCTTCAGGCCGGGGAGCTGTTTTTT. It encodes CASSLSGLQAGELFF.

The V gene is TRBV5-6, the J gene TRBJ1-2, with D unresolved. The CDR3 loop spans 13 amino acids. Germline V gene lookup returns CDR1 SGHDT and CDR2 YYEEEE. Trimming took off 0 bases at V and 3 bases at J, with 6 bases between the two ends. CDR3 residues: CASSLERYYGYTF. DNA of the CDR3: TGTGCCAGCAGCTTGGAACGGTACTATGGCTACACCTTC.

V is TRBV2 and J is TRBJ2-2, with D tentatively TRBD1 (6 bases). Trimming pared 8 bases from V and 2 bases from J, leaving 15 bases between. Per germline, CDR1 SNHLY and CDR2 FYNNEI. The CDR3 consists of 15 residues. CDR3 sequence: CASRIQGTNTGELFF. The CDR3 bases are TGTGCCAGCCGAATACAGGGCACCAACACCGGGGAGCTGTTTTTT.

In its sample, this clone was seen once. V and J are TRBV2 and TRBJ1-5; tentatively, D is TRBD1 (6 bases). V lost 7 bases and J lost 6, with 19 bases in between. This CDR3 contains 15 residues. Germline-derived CDR1 and CDR2 are SNHLY and FYNNEI. CDR3 amino acids: CASNIGGRVSQPQHF. The CDR3 region has the DNA TGTGCCAGCAATATAGGGGGGCGCGTCAGTCAGCCCCAGCATTTT.

Only a few counts were recorded for this clone. The chain uses TRBV20-1 and TRBJ1-5; tentative D call: TRBD1 (5 bases). V lost 3 bases to trimming and J lost 1 base, with 16 bases between them. This CDR3 contains 16 residues. Germline-derived CDR1 and CDR2 are DFQATT and SNEGSKA (reference sequence). CDR3 DNA: TGCAGTGCTAGTCTTAGTCGAGGGGTGAGCAATCAGCCCCAGCATTTT. Translating gives CSASLSRGVSNQPQHF.

The V and J genes are TRBV19 and TRBJ1-1; D unclear. CDR1 is LNHDA and CDR2 is SQIVND in the germline V gene (reference sequence). Trimming removed 3 bases from V and 7 bases from J, with 9 bases in between. This CDR3 is built from 12 residues. The CDR3 nucleotides are TGTGCCAGTAGTATGCGAGGGAATGAAGCTTTCTTT. This gives the protein CASSMRGNEAFF.

The chain uses TRBV12-3 or TRBV12-4 and TRBJ2-1; no firm D call. Trimming pared 6 bases from V and 7 bases from J, leaving 10 bases between. The CDR3 contains 12 residues. The CDR3 reads CASSYSRNEQFF. The CDR3 coding sequence is TGTGCCAGCAGCTATAGCCGGAATGAGCAGTTCTTC.

The rearrangement uses TRBV7-2 and TRBJ2-1; 10 positions match TRBD2. V shed 6 bases and J 12 bases; nucleotides not matched to a gene: 8. The germline V gene encodes CDR1 SGHTA and CDR2 FQGNSA. CDR3 length: 13 amino acids. In DNA form, the CDR3 reads TGTGCCAGCAGTGGAAGCGGGGGGGAAGGGCAGTTCTTC. Amino acid sequence: CASSGSGGEGQFF.

The chain couples TRBV11-2 to TRBJ2-1; possible D gene TRBD2, 7 bases. This CDR3 comprises 17 residues. Trimming removed 1 base from V and 5 bases from J, with 18 bases in between. Germline-derived CDR1 and CDR2 are SGHAT and FQNNGV. The chain's CDR3 is CASSLVAFAGANNEQFF. The CDR3 DNA sequence: TGTGCCAGCAGCTTAGTGGCTTTTGCGGGGGCCAACAATGAGCAGTTCTTC. Filled out from reference TRBV11-2 and TRBJ2-1, the complete variable domain reads EAGVAQSPRYKIIEKRQSVAFWCNPISGHATLYWYQQILGQGPKLLIQFQNNGVVDDSQLPKDRFSAERLKGVDSTLKIQPAKLEDSAVYLCASSLVAFAGANNEQFFGPGTRLTVL.

This clone was seen once. The CDR3 reads CASRAPGLDSPGYTF. The CDR3 DNA sequence: TGTGCCAGCAGGGCCCCCGGACTCGACTCCCCCGGCTACACCTTC. This rearrangement joins TRBV6-5 to TRBJ1-2; D unresolved. The CDR3 totals 15 residues. Germline CDR1 reads MNHEY; CDR2 reads SVGAGI. V lost 6 bases to trimming and J lost 8 bases, with 22 bases between them.

The rearrangement joins TRBV7-2 to TRBJ2-1; D might be TRBD1 (6 bases). The CDR3 length is 14 residues. CDR1 is SGHTA, CDR2 FQGNSA, per germline. Trimming removed 5 bases at V and 4 bases at J, with 12 bases between. DNA of the CDR3: TGTGCCAGCAGCCCCCCCACAGGGTACAATGAGCAGTTCTTC. It translates to CASSPPTGYNEQFF. The variable domain in full, with the rest retrieved from reference TRBV7-2 and TRBJ2-1, is GAGVSQSPSNKVTEKGKDVELRCDPISGHTALYWYRQSLGQGLEFLIYFQGNSAPDKSGLPSDRFSAERTGGSVSTLTIQRTQQEDSAVYLCASSPPTGYNEQFFGPGTRLTVL.

The chain has TRBV19 and TRBJ1-5, with D unresolved. In germline, CDR1 is LNHDA, CDR2 SQIVND (reference sequence). V was clipped by 8 bases and J by 5 bases, with 13 bases between them. The CDR3 runs to 13 residues. The CDR3 spells CASVAGFYQPQHF. CDR3 nucleotides: TGTGCCAGTGTGGCGGGGTTCTATCAGCCCCAGCATTTT.

This clone was detected many times. The chain links TRBV30 to TRBJ1-1; 7 nucleotides align to TRBD1. The germline V gene has CDR1 GTSNPN and CDR2 SVGIG (reference sequence). V dropped 7 bases and J dropped 3; count of bases not matched to a gene: 5. The length of the CDR3 is 12 residues. CDR3 in DNA: TGTGCCTTGGGACAGATCGACACTGAAGCTTTCTTT. Protein: CALGQIDTEAFF.

The table lists this clone with a count of one. The J gene is TRBJ1-1, the V gene TRBV5-1; a possible D gene is TRBD1 (6 bases). The V end was cut by 6 bases, the J end by 6 bases, with 24 bases between. The CDR3 has 16 residues. CDR1 and CDR2 from the germline V gene are SGHRS and YFSETQ. The CDR3 sequence: CASTNRGGRDVAEAFF. The CDR3 DNA is TGCGCCAGCACCAATAGGGGGGGGCGAGATGTCGCTGAAGCTTTCTTT.

The chain couples TRBV4-1 to TRBJ2-3; perhaps TRBD1 as D (5 bases). The CDR3 covers 15 residues. The germline V gene has CDR1 MGHRA and CDR2 YSYEKL. V lost 4 bases, J lost 1 base, and 12 bases lay in between. The CDR3 reads CASSRGRAGTDTQYF. For the CDR3, the DNA is TGCGCCAGCAGCCGGGGCAGGGCGGGCACAGATACGCAGTATTTT.